This T cell receptor beta chain was observed in a study of shared clonotypes between healthy human individuals. Sorted-subset replicate PCRs used 200 to 250 ng DNA, 30,000 or so T cell genomes. Profiled with immunoSEQ multiplex PCR; TCRdb holds only in-frame clones, not every one. The sample has around 2.1 million clones, just over 90% seen once. Naive CD8 cells were CD45RO-negative, positively selected for CCR7, excluding terminally differentiated effector memory CD45RA+ cells. Findings and limits, study-wide: The study generally estimated greater richness for naive than memory subsets. Deeper or shallower sequencing was expected to change how clonotypes are shared among donors. A small donor pool kept down the genetic and exposure-history diversity that was represented.

CDR3 length: 18 residues. Germline CDR1 is SGHTA and CDR2 is FQGTGA. Trimming cost V 4 bases and J 5 bases, with 23 bases left between them. Regarding this clone: Its antigen is unknown.

The specimen sequenced was naive CD8+ T cells from PBMCs. This sequence was found in a man younger than 35 in good health. Some clones in this sample may be carry-over from other donors' samples. The rearrangement uses TRBV7-3 and TRBJ2-2; tentative D call: TRBD1 (6 bases). The CDR3 reads CASSYQDLRGEGTGELFF. CDR3 DNA sequence: TGTGCCAGCAGCTACCAGGACCTCAGGGGCGAGGGAACCGGGGAGCTGTTTTTT.